The 30 T cell receptor beta chains below were found in one sample sequenced in a study of follicular helper T cells after annual influenza vaccination (dated 2017 in TCRdb). Libraries were prepared through the immunoSEQ multiplex PCR assay. The immuneACCESS repertoire file appears here via TCRdb, limited to in-frame rearrangements. These files lack a portion of the clones; in checked studies, under half of the deficit traces to unresolved V genes, and the cause of the others is not known. A total of about 11,000 clones appear in this sample, 70% to 80% of them only once. The ten largest clones represent roughly 0.86% of the sample. The sequencing used CXCR5- memory CD4+ T cells sorted from blood, collected 6 weeks after influenza vaccination. The sample's cell subset or site label, in plain terms: CXCR5- memory CD4 T cells. These receptor sequences come from an adult who received the influenza vaccine.

This clone was counted a few times. The chain uses TRBV14 and TRBJ1-5; no firm D call. This CDR3 comprises 12 residues. Trimming stripped 5 bases from V and 9 bases from J, with 11 bases between. Germline lookup yields CDR1 SGHDN and CDR2 FVKESK. Written as DNA, the CDR3 is TGTGCCAGCAGCTACATCAATGGGCCCCAGCATTTT. Translation: CASSYINGPQHF.

This chain connects TRBV6-5 to TRBJ2-7, with 7 positions matching TRBD1. CDR1 is MNHEY, CDR2 SVGAGI, per germline. V gave up 5 bases and J gave up 3 bases; unmatched junction bases: 4. The CDR3 is 13 residues long. As DNA, the CDR3 is TGTGCCAGCAGTGCAGGACAGGACTACGAGCAGTACTTC. It yields the protein CASSAGQDYEQYF.

The V and J genes are TRBV2 and TRBJ2-5; 9 nucleotides agree with TRBD1. CDR1 SNHLY and CDR2 FYNNEI come from the germline V gene. The CDR3 has 14 residues. Unmatched junction bases numbered 6, after V lost 5 bases and J lost 5 bases. The CDR3 sequence is CASSSQGAYETQYF. For the CDR3, the DNA is TGTGCCAGCAGTTCACAGGGGGCTTATGAGACCCAGTACTTC.

V is TRBV2 and J is TRBJ1-1, with D unresolved. The V and J ends lost 3 bases and 4 bases respectively, with 12 bases between them. The CDR3 is 14 amino acids. The germline gives CDR1 SNHLY, CDR2 FYNNEI. The CDR3 here is CASSDITMSTEAFF. CDR3 in DNA: TGTGCCAGCAGTGACATTACGATGAGCACTGAAGCTTTCTTT.

This clone showed up just once. This rearrangement joins TRBV6-6 to TRBJ2-2; no firm D call. This CDR3 is built from 14 residues. Germline V gene data show CDR1 as MNHNY and CDR2 as SVGAGI (reference sequence). The V and J ends lost 8 bases and 0 bases respectively, with 10 bases between them. CDR3 in amino acids: CASSLRTNTGELFF. In nucleotides, the CDR3 is TGTGCCAGCTCACTCAGGACGAACACCGGGGAGCTGTTTTTT.

J is TRBJ1-5 and V is TRBV11-2; possibly TRBD1 for D (6 bases). There are 18 residues in the CDR3. Germline V CDR1 and CDR2: SGHAT, FQNNGV. Trimming stripped 5 bases from V and 3 bases from J, with 23 bases between. This CDR3 reads CASSRGPRGEGNNQPQHF. The CDR3 nucleotides are TGTGCCAGCAGCCGCGGCCCCAGGGGAGAGGGGAACAATCAGCCCCAGCATTTT.

This clone was detected only once. The J gene is TRBJ2-1, the V gene TRBV19; 14 nucleotides align to TRBD2. Per the germline V gene, CDR1 is LNHDA and CDR2 is SQIVND (reference sequence). This CDR3 is 17 amino acids long. V shed 3 bases and J 4 bases; nucleotides not matched to a gene: 5. CDR3 region: CASSIRTSGGPYNEQFF. The CDR3 DNA follows: TGTGCCAGTAGTATCAGGACTAGCGGGGGGCCGTACAATGAGCAGTTCTTC.

The chain employs TRBV5-1 and TRBJ2-5; a possible D gene is TRBD1 (7 bases). The CDR3 covers 17 residues. The germline V gene has CDR1 SGHRS and CDR2 YFSETQ. V was clipped by 4 bases and J by 5 bases, with 24 bases between them. For the CDR3, the DNA is TGCGCCAGCAGCCGACAGGGAGGCCCCAAGGCCGGGGAGACCCAGTACTTC. It encodes CASSRQGGPKAGETQYF.

As concerns this clone: At one end, the junction sequence differs from germline, possibly due to a read error. V and J are TRBV7-7 and TRBJ2-1; 8 positions agree with TRBD1. The CDR3 covers 15 residues. Germline values: CDR1 SSHAT, CDR2 FNYEAQ (reference sequence). CDR3 amino acids: CASSPDRGQYNEQFF. The DNA of the CDR3 is TGTGCTAGCAGTCCCGACAGGGGCCAATACAATGAGCAGTTCTTC. Full variable domain (outside the CDR3, taken from reference TRBV7-7 and TRBJ2-1): GAGVSQSPRYKVTKRGQDVTLRCDPISSHATLYWYQQALGQGPEFLTYFNYEAQPDKSGLPSDRFSAERPEGSISTLTIQRTEQRDSAMYRCASSPDRGQYNEQFFGPGTRLTVL.

This clone came up once. This chain joins TRBV5-1 and TRBJ1-3, with a possible D match to TRBD1 (5 bases). This CDR3 contains 15 residues. Deletions cut 4 bases from V and 4 bases from J, with 15 bases between. CDR1 and CDR2 from the germline V gene are SGHRS and YFSETQ. The CDR3 nucleotides are TGCGCCAGCAGCAGGGAGGGGCTGTCGGGAAACACCATATATTTT. Its translation: CASSREGLSGNTIYF.

This clone was seen only once. This rearrangement joins TRBV19 to TRBJ2-2; D not resolved. The germline V gene has CDR1 LNHDA and CDR2 SQIVND (reference sequence). V was pared by 3 bases and J by 0 bases, with 8 bases between. This CDR3 has 15 residues. Here the CDR3 reads CASSIGQTNTGELFF. The CDR3 coding sequence is TGTGCCAGTAGTATTGGGCAGACGAACACCGGGGAGCTGTTTTTT.

V usage is TRBV18 and J usage is TRBJ1-1; weak D call: TRBD1 (5 bases). There are 14 residues in the CDR3. V was clipped by 4 bases and J by 10 bases, with 19 bases between them. The germline CDR1 and CDR2 sequences are KGHSH and LQKENI. This chain's CDR3 is CASSLSGVVTGAFF. The CDR3 DNA reads TGTGCCAGCTCACTTTCGGGGGTCGTCACGGGAGCTTTCTTT.

V and J are TRBV4-3 and TRBJ2-5; D unclear. V was clipped by 0 bases and J by 7 bases, with 15 bases between them. Germline V gene lookup returns CDR1 LGHNA and CDR2 YSLEER. The CDR3 contains 15 residues. The CDR3 loop is CASSQEARTGGTQYF. The DNA of the CDR3 is TGCGCCAGCAGCCAAGAGGCGCGGACCGGTGGGACCCAGTACTTC.

This chain uses TRBV19 with TRBJ2-3, with 10 bases fitting TRBD1. CDR1 is LNHDA and CDR2 is SQIVND in the germline V gene (reference sequence). V trimming: 6 bases; J trimming: 1 base; junction bases outside the gene matches: 1. The CDR3 covers 14 residues. The CDR3 protein is CASRGQGGTDTQYF. The CDR3, as DNA: TGTGCCAGTAGAGGACAGGGGGGCACAGATACGCAGTATTTT.

The chain combines TRBV7-2 with TRBJ2-1; a weak D match, TRBD1 (5 bases). This CDR3 is 15 amino acids long. V was pared by 3 bases and J by 9 bases, with 18 bases between. Germline CDR1 SGHTA, CDR2 FQGNSA. The CDR3 DNA follows: TGTGCCAGCAGCTTCCAGGGCTCACTACACGGTGAGCAGTTCTTC. This sequence encodes CASSFQGSLHGEQFF.

The chain has TRBV19 and TRBJ2-5, with 8 nucleotides matching TRBD1. CDR1 is LNHDA, CDR2 SQIVND, per germline (reference sequence). With 5 bases clipped from V and 4 bases from J, the junction kept 6 bases outside the gene matches. The length of the CDR3 is 14 residues. Written as DNA, the CDR3 is TGTGCCAGTAGTCCATACAGGGGGGTAGAGACCCAGTACTTC. Protein sequence: CASSPYRGVETQYF.

Remarks on this clone: Other DNA sequences in this specimen translate into the identical CDR3. CDR3 in DNA: TGCAGCGTTGGGGGAGGGGTTGGGGAGACCCAGTACTTC. It encodes CSVGGGVGETQYF. The chain recombines TRBV29-1 with TRBJ2-5; 7 positions agree with TRBD2. V was pared by 4 bases and J by 5 bases, with 7 bases of the junction left unmatched. CDR3 length: 13 amino acids. Germline assignment: CDR1 SQVTM and CDR2 ANQGSEA.

This rearrangement joins TRBV2 to TRBJ1-2, with 7 nucleotides matching TRBD1. The CDR3 is 12 amino acids. Germline V gene lookup returns CDR1 SNHLY and CDR2 FYNNEI. V lost 4 bases and J lost 4; bases outside the gene matches: 0. DNA for the CDR3: TGTGCCAGCAGTGGGGACAGCTATGGCTACACCTTC. Protein sequence: CASSGDSYGYTF.

The chain links TRBV2 to TRBJ1-5; 9 bases line up with TRBD1. This CDR3 has 17 residues. Per the germline V gene, CDR1 is SNHLY and CDR2 is FYNNEI. V shed 5 bases, J shed 0 bases, and the junction held 8 bases outside the gene matches. This CDR3 is CASSLGTGSYSNQPQHF. CDR3 in DNA: TGTGCCAGCAGTCTTGGGACAGGGAGTTATAGCAATCAGCCCCAGCATTTT.

This clone was detected once. This chain uses TRBV5-4 with TRBJ1-1; D possibly corresponds to TRBD1 (5 bases). V shed 0 bases and J shed 4 bases, with 10 bases lying between them. This CDR3 has 14 amino acids. Germline assignment: CDR1 SGHNT and CDR2 YYREEE (reference sequence). The CDR3 loop reads CASSLGGGSTEAFF. Written as DNA, the CDR3 is TGTGCCAGCAGCTTGGGGGGGGGATCCACTGAAGCTTTCTTT.

In DNA, the CDR3 is TGCGCCAGCAGCTTGGGGGGTTCCCTTTACAATGAGCAGTTCTTC. Protein product: CASSLGGSLYNEQFF. The chain carries TRBV5-1 and TRBJ2-1; no clear D. Germline V gene lookup returns CDR1 SGHRS and CDR2 YFSETQ. The V end lost 0 bases, the J end lost 4 bases, and 11 bases lay between the germline ends. The CDR3 spans 15 residues. Using reference TRBV5-1 and TRBJ2-1 for the parts outside the CDR3, the full variable domain is KAGVTQTPRYLIKTRGQQVTLSCSPISGHRSVSWYQQTPGQGLQFLFEYFSETQRNKGNFPGRFSGRQFSNSRSEMNVSTLELGDSALYLCASSLGGSLYNEQFFGPGTRLTVL.

CDR3 bases: TGCGCCAGCAGCCAACAGGGAGGCTACACCTTC. Translating gives CASSQQGGYTF. V gene TRBV4-3 combines with J gene TRBJ1-2; the D gene is possibly TRBD1 (5 bases). Germline V CDR1 and CDR2: LGHNA, YSLEER. The CDR3 has 11 amino acids. V shed 2 bases and J shed 8 bases, with 6 bases lying between them.

The genes are TRBV15 and TRBJ1-4; maybe TRBD1 (6 bases). Trimming took off 0 bases at V and 4 bases at J, with 12 bases between the two ends. The CDR3 sequence is 16 residues long. The germline CDR1 and CDR2 sequences are LNHNV and YYDKDF (reference sequence). The CDR3 DNA follows: TGTGCCACCAGCAGAGATTGGGGGCGCGGTAATGAAAAACTGTTTTTT. This encodes CATSRDWGRGNEKLFF. The variable domain in full, with the rest retrieved from reference TRBV15 and TRBJ1-4, is DAMVIQNPRYQVTQFGKPVTLSCSQTLNHNVMYWYQQKSSQAPKLLFHYYDKDFNNEADTPDNFQSRRPNTSFCFLDIRSPGLGDTAMYLCATSRDWGRGNEKLFFGSGTQLSVL.

The gene calls are TRBV5-1 and TRBJ2-3; 8 nucleotides agree with TRBD2. The germline V gene encodes CDR1 SGHRS and CDR2 YFSETQ. With V trimmed by 4 bases and J by 5 bases, 18 bases remained unmatched. This CDR3 is built from 18 residues. CDR3 DNA: TGCGCCAGCAGCCACCGGGGGGGGCCGGGGCTTGCGGGAGATACGCAGTATTTT. Translated: CASSHRGGPGLAGDTQYF.

This rearrangement joins TRBV4-3 to TRBJ1-2; D may be TRBD1 (6 bases). The germline V gene has CDR1 LGHNA and CDR2 YSLEER. The CDR3 length is 19 residues. Trimming removed 0 bases at V and 3 bases at J, with 23 bases between. CDR3 DNA: TGCGCCAGCAGCCAAGAGTTGGGGGCAGGGAGTTCTGAGCACTATGGCTACACCTTC. Translated: CASSQELGAGSSEHYGYTF.

This CDR3 reads CASSPGQGVLNEQFF. In nucleotides, the CDR3 is TGCGCCAGCAGCCCTGGACAGGGAGTTTTGAATGAGCAGTTCTTC. V gene TRBV5-1 combines with J gene TRBJ2-1; TRBD1 matches 8 bases. The V segment lost 4 bases and the J segment 7 bases; nucleotides outside the gene matches: 10. This CDR3 has 15 amino acids. Germline CDR1 SGHRS, CDR2 YFSETQ.

The rearrangement uses TRBV7-3 and TRBJ2-5; perhaps D is TRBD1 or TRBD2 (6 bases each). From germline, CDR1 is SGHTA and CDR2 FQGTGA. Trimming removed 1 base at V and 8 bases at J, with 17 bases between. There are 15 residues in the CDR3. CDR3 amino acids: CASSLSEGGGVTQYF. CDR3 bases: TGTGCCAGCAGCTTAAGTGAGGGGGGAGGTGTAACCCAGTACTTC.

The chain joins TRBV5-1 to TRBJ1-1; D is perhaps TRBD1 (6 bases). CDR3 size: 17 residues. The germline V gene encodes CDR1 SGHRS and CDR2 YFSETQ. V was clipped by 6 bases and J by 0 bases, with 21 bases between them. The CDR3: CASTLSGTTTMNTEAFF. The CDR3 DNA is TGCGCCAGCACCTTAAGCGGGACAACGACCATGAACACTGAAGCTTTCTTT. Based on the CDR3 plus reference TRBV5-1 and TRBJ1-1, the full variable domain is KAGVTQTPRYLIKTRGQQVTLSCSPISGHRSVSWYQQTPGQGLQFLFEYFSETQRNKGNFPGRFSGRQFSNSRSEMNVSTLELGDSALYLCASTLSGTTTMNTEAFFGQGTRLTVV.

The chain uses TRBV19 and TRBJ1-5; a weak D match, TRBD1 (6 bases). CDR1 is LNHDA and CDR2 is SQIVND in the germline V gene (reference sequence). V lost 0 bases to trimming and J lost 7 bases, with 16 bases between them. The CDR3 has 16 residues. CDR3 region: CASSIDHSGGRQPQHF. In DNA, the CDR3 is TGTGCCAGTAGTATAGATCACTCGGGGGGCCGCCAGCCCCAGCATTTT.

This clone has a single count. The V call is TRBV7-2, the J call TRBJ2-3; unclear D gene. The germline V gene encodes CDR1 SGHTA and CDR2 FQGNSA. V lost 2 bases, J lost 9 bases, and 9 bases lay in between. The CDR3 is 12 residues long. This chain's CDR3 is CASSLSSPTQYF. The CDR3 DNA reads as TGTGCCAGCAGCTTAAGTTCTCCAACGCAGTATTTT. Filled out from reference TRBV7-2 and TRBJ2-3, the complete variable domain reads GAGVSQSPSNKVTEKGKDVELRCDPISGHTALYWYRQSLGQGLEFLIYFQGNSAPDKSGLPSDRFSAERTGGSVSTLTIQRTQQEDSAVYLCASSLSSPTQYFGPGTRLTVL.